Following are 7 T cell receptor beta chains from one sample sequenced in a study of tumor-infiltrating lymphocytes in primary liver carcinoma. Total RNA (around 500 ng) served as template for TCR beta cDNA synthesis primed by a constant-region primer. Nested multiplex PCR, run for three rounds with slightly modified ARM-PCR, yielded TCR beta libraries. Amplification in the first two PCR rounds was performed using TRBV1-TRBV30 forward primers and a C-beta reverse primer for around 9 cycles each. In TCRdb, the multiplex PCR reads were re-called with MiXCR into one record per CDR3 protein. The repertoire holds 90,000 to 150,000 distinct CDR3 sequences, with 65% to 75% as singletons. Bulk tissue was left unsorted, and RNA and DNA were co-extracted from 20-30 mg of it. Sequenced: tumor-adjacent normal liver tissue. Receptors were obtained from a woman aged 60 to 75 with primary liver carcinoma and hepatitis B virus infection.

In regard to this clonotype: Germline is not matched at one junction end, which may reflect a read error. The chain combines TRBV29-1 with TRBJ2-7, with D perhaps TRBD1 or TRBD2 (5 bases each). This CDR3 is 13 amino acids long. Germline loops: CDR1 SQVTM, CDR2 ANQGSEA. This chain's CDR3 is CSVRQSRGNEQNF. The CDR3 region has the DNA TGCAGCGTACGACAGAGTAGAGGGAACGAGCAGAACTTC.

This clonotype has more than one count but fewer than ten. This sequence joins TRBV11-3 and TRBJ2-1; D unresolved. CDR1 is SGHNT and CDR2 is YENEEA in the germline V gene. Trimming stripped 0 bases from V and 10 bases from J, with 7 bases between. CDR3 size: 12 residues. For the CDR3, the DNA is TGTGCCAGCAGCTTAGACGAGCTGGAGCAGTTCTTC. It translates to CASSLDELEQFF.

As for this clonotype: One junction end disagrees with the germline gene, perhaps due to a read error. This chain links TRBV29-1 with TRBJ1-1, with D possibly matching TRBD1 (6 bases). In germline, CDR1 is SQVTM, CDR2 ANQGSEA. CDR3 length equals 13 residues. CDR3 coding DNA: TGTATCGCCAGGACAGAAACGAACACTGAAGCTTTCTTT. Protein product: CIARTETNTEAFF.

The V gene is TRBV9, the J gene TRBJ2-1, with 9 positions matching TRBD2. V dropped 9 bases and J dropped 3; count of bases not matched to a gene: 13. Germline V gene lookup returns CDR1 SGDLS and CDR2 YYNGEE. The CDR3 sequence is 16 residues long. The CDR3 DNA reads TGTGCCAACAGTGTAGACCCGACTAGCGGCTACAATGAGCAGTTCTTC. This codes for CANSVDPTSGYNEQFF.

Concerning this clonotype itself: Since a much larger clone is just one base distant, this may be a read error. This chain uses TRBV6-1 with TRBJ2-7; a weak D match, TRBD2 (5 bases). CDR1 and CDR2 (germline): MNHNS, SASEGT. V lost 4 bases to trimming and J lost 5 bases, with 24 bases between them. The CDR3 runs 17 residues. CDR3 coding DNA: TGTGCCAGCAGTGTTTCTCGGACGGGGATTTTTAACGACGAGCAGTACTTC. Encoded protein: CASSVSRTGIFNDEQYF.

This chain joins TRBV4-1 and TRBJ1-5; the D is unclear. This CDR3 is built from 13 residues. From germline, CDR1 is MGHRA and CDR2 YSYEKL. CDR3 nucleotides: TGCACCGGCGGCCATGGCCAGGATCAGCCCCAGCATTTT. As protein: CTGGHGQDQPQHF.

V is TRBV29-1 and J is TRBJ2-3; D ambiguous. The length of the CDR3 is 14 residues. Germline lookup yields CDR1 SQVTM and CDR2 ANQGSEA. DNA of the CDR3: TGCAGTGTGTCTAGTGAGTTGGGCAGAGATACGCAGTATTTT. It translates to CSVSSELGRDTQYF.